These 14 T cell receptor beta chains were sequenced from one sample in a study of blood T cell repertoires in COVID-19. Measured with immunoSEQ multiplex PCR; TCRdb has only the in-frame clones, and not every one. The sample has 450,000 to 500,000 clones; approximately 85% are singletons. The source material was peripheral blood. Source of these receptors: a human donor in a cohort sampled during active COVID-19.

This rearrangement joins TRBV9 to TRBJ2-6, with TRBD1 as a possible D gene (5 bases). The CDR3 totals 15 residues. The V and J ends lost 3 bases and 0 bases respectively, with 7 bases between them. CDR1 and CDR2 from the germline V gene are SGDLS and YYNGEE. CDR3 DNA sequence: TGTGCCAGCAGCGAAAGGGGCTCTGGGGCCAACGTCCTGACTTTC. This sequence encodes CASSERGSGANVLTF.

V and J are TRBV6-6 and TRBJ1-6; D gene uncertain. The CDR3 length is 14 residues. V was trimmed by 0 bases and J by 8 bases, leaving 8 bases between them. Germline V gene data show CDR1 as MNHNY and CDR2 as SVGAGI (reference sequence). The CDR3 loop is CASSYSIGDSPLHF. DNA of the CDR3: TGTGCCAGCAGTTACTCGATCGGGGATTCACCCCTCCACTTT.

This clone was found a few times. The chain links TRBV30 to TRBJ1-1, with 12 bases matching TRBD1. The CDR3 is made up of 14 amino acids. Per germline, CDR1 GTSNPN and CDR2 SVGIG (reference sequence). The trim removed 3 bases at V and 5 bases at J, leaving 4 bases unmatched. CDR3 coding DNA: TGTGCCTGGAGGGGACAGGGGGCGATTACTGAAGCTTTCTTT. This translates into CAWRGQGAITEAFF.

This clone was seen ten or more times. V usage is TRBV15 and J usage is TRBJ2-3; TRBD2 matches 12 bases. The V segment lost 5 bases and the J segment 8 bases; nucleotides outside the gene matches: 17. The germline V gene encodes CDR1 LNHNV and CDR2 YYDKDF (reference sequence). The CDR3 totals 18 residues. The CDR3 nucleotides read TGTGCCACCAGCTACTCCGGGACTAGCGGGTTACTTCGCGGTACGCAGTATTTT. The encoded protein is CATSYSGTSGLLRGTQYF. The complete variable domain, with remaining parts taken from reference TRBV15 and TRBJ2-3, reads DAMVIQNPRYQVTQFGKPVTLSCSQTLNHNVMYWYQQKSSQAPKLLFHYYDKDFNNEADTPDNFQSRRPNTSFCFLDIRSPGLGDTAMYLCATSYSGTSGLLRGTQYFGPGTRLTVL.

V and J are TRBV19 and TRBJ1-5; D is ambiguous. V was pared by 8 bases and J by 6 bases, with 14 bases between. Germline-derived CDR1 and CDR2 are LNHDA and SQIVND (reference sequence). This CDR3 region has 13 residues. The CDR3 here is CASCATRGQPQHF. CDR3 DNA: TGTGCCAGTTGCGCCACGCGCGGTCAGCCCCAGCATTTT.

The CDR3 region is CASSQEGDSPSSYEQYF. DNA for the CDR3: TGTGCCAGCAGCCAAGAAGGGGACAGTCCCTCCTCCTACGAGCAGTACTTC. The chain recombines TRBV4-2 with TRBJ2-7; 7 bases agree with TRBD1. The CDR3 contains 17 residues. Per germline, CDR1 LGHNA and CDR2 YNFKEQ. V shed 0 bases and J 0 bases; nucleotides not matched to a gene: 8.

The rearrangement links TRBV4-1 to TRBJ2-3; D gene unclear. Germline V gives CDR1 MGHRA, CDR2 YSYEKL. This CDR3 contains 12 residues. V was clipped by 4 bases and J by 7 bases, with 9 bases between them. The CDR3 DNA reads TGCGCCAGCAGCCCCATTGGGCATACGCAGTATTTT. Encoded protein: CASSPIGHTQYF.

The V call is TRBV3-1 (or the pseudogene TRBV3-2), the J call TRBJ1-1, with D tentatively TRBD1 (6 bases). The CDR3 is 15 amino acids. Per germline, CDR1 LGHDT and CDR2 YNNKEL (reference sequence). V shed 1 base and J shed 4 bases, with 13 bases lying between them. The CDR3 here is CASSQVGTSVTEAFF. The CDR3 coding sequence is TGTGCCAGCAGCCAAGTCGGGACATCCGTCACTGAAGCTTTCTTT.

CDR3 DNA: TGTGCCTGGACCGAGGACAGGGGGCTCGAGCAGTTCTTC. It is translated as CAWTEDRGLEQFF. The chain couples TRBV30 to TRBJ2-1; 11 positions match TRBD1. The CDR3 covers 13 residues. V lost 4 bases and J lost 10; bases outside the gene matches: 6. Looked up from germline, CDR1 is GTSNPN and CDR2 is SVGIG (reference sequence). The whole variable domain, filled in from reference TRBV30 and TRBJ2-1, reads SQTIHQWPATLVQPVGSPLSLECTVEGTSNPNLYWYRQAAGRGLQLLFYSVGIGQISSEVPQNLSASRPQDRQFILSSKKLLLSDSGFYLCAWTEDRGLEQFFGPGTRLTVL.

The genes are TRBV5-1 and TRBJ2-7; the match to TRBD1 covers 9 bases. The CDR3 loop spans 15 amino acids. Germline loops: CDR1 SGHRS, CDR2 YFSETQ. The J segment lost 4 bases and the V segment lost 3 bases, leaving 8 bases of the junction unmatched. CDR3 DNA sequence: TGCGCCAGCAGCTCCTCCGGGACAGGGTCTTACGAGCAGTACTTC. Encoded protein: CASSSSGTGSYEQYF.

The chain recombines TRBV9 with TRBJ2-1, with 11 bases identical to TRBD2. The germline V gene encodes CDR1 SGDLS and CDR2 YYNGEE. With V trimmed by 1 base and J by 9 bases, 9 bases remained unmatched. The CDR3 has 16 residues. CDR3 nucleotide sequence: TGTGCCAGCAGCGTAATGCTAGCGGGAGGTCCAGGTGAGCAGTTCTTC. As protein: CASSVMLAGGPGEQFF.

The chain links TRBV3-1 (or the pseudogene TRBV3-2) to TRBJ1-5, with D maybe TRBD1 (6 bases). This CDR3 spans 14 amino acids. Per the germline V gene, CDR1 is LGHDT and CDR2 is YNNKEL (reference sequence). The V end was cut by 1 base, the J end by 6 bases, with 10 bases between. Here the CDR3 reads CASSQGAGVQPQHF. CDR3 DNA sequence: TGTGCCAGCAGCCAAGGGGCAGGGGTTCAGCCCCAGCATTTT.

The V and J genes are TRBV7-2 and TRBJ1-5; D possibly corresponds to TRBD1 (6 bases). CDR3 length: 17 amino acids. Germline CDR1 and CDR2: SGHTA and FQGNSA. V dropped 5 bases and J dropped 2 bases, with 19 bases sitting between them. The CDR3 region has the DNA TGTGCCAGCAGCCCGAACAGGGCAAAGGTGGGCAATCAGCCCCAGCATTTT. It yields the protein CASSPNRAKVGNQPQHF.

The gene calls are TRBV2 and TRBJ2-2, with D uncertain. The CDR3 runs to 15 residues. CDR1 is SNHLY, CDR2 FYNNEI, per germline. V was cut by 5 bases and J by 0 bases, with 10 bases left in between. This chain's CDR3 is CASSLAATNTGELFF. CDR3 DNA: TGTGCCAGCAGTCTGGCGGCTACGAACACCGGGGAGCTGTTTTTT.